This TCR beta chain stems from a study of spatial heterogeneity in lung cancer. Trimming took off 6 bases at V and 1 base at J, with 6 bases between the two ends. CDR3 size: 11 residues. Germline loops: CDR1 DFQATT, CDR2 SNEGSKA (reference sequence). Time point in this sample: sample taken at primary tumor resection. Sequencing of whole RNA from tumor, nontumor lung or frozen PBMC involved no sorting. Every TCR cDNA molecule bore a unique molecular identifier. TCRdb itself ran the 5' RACE reads through MiXCR, one entry per CDR3 protein. Of roughly 40,000 distinct CDR3 sequences listed, about 6.7% are singletons.

The TCR was taken from a female donor with early-stage non-small cell lung cancer. The chain couples TRBV20-1 to TRBJ1-1; D unresolved. The sample here was PBMCs, taken at surgery. The CDR3 here is CSAQRNTEAFF. The CDR3 bases are TGCAGTGCACAAAGGAACACTGAAGCTTTCTTT.